The 16 T cell receptor beta chains below were found in one sample sequenced in a study of T cell clonotyping in hematopoietic cell transplantation. Generated by immunoSEQ multiplex PCR, the TCRdb table keeps only in-frame clones and is missing some. The table shows thousands of clones, with 32% occurring only once. This specimen was peripheral blood mononuclear cells, taken 30 days after allogeneic stem cell transplant. The receptors were gathered from a female patient aged 50-60 years who had an allogeneic stem cell transplant from an unrelated donor, so the T cells may come from the graft donor. Some clones in this sample may be carry-over from other donors' samples.

By proportion, this clone is medium-sized (0.01 to 0.1%). V and J are TRBV30 and TRBJ2-4; the D gene is possibly TRBD1 (5 bases). Between the trimmed V and J ends, which lost 5 bases and 8 bases, there was a span of 13 bases. Germline V lookup: CDR1 GTSNPN, CDR2 SVGIG (reference sequence). The CDR3 sequence is 12 residues long. This CDR3 is CAWGALGDIQYF. DNA for the CDR3: TGTGCCTGGGGGGCCCTAGGGGACATTCAGTACTTC.

The chain links TRBV29-1 to TRBJ1-3; unclear D gene. Germline loops: CDR1 SQVTM, CDR2 ANQGSEA. The CDR3 runs 13 residues. V lost 5 bases and J 0 bases, leaving 8 bases between the germline ends. Here the CDR3 reads CSVWADSGNTIYF. Written as DNA, the CDR3 is TGCAGCGTTTGGGCAGACTCTGGAAACACCATATATTTT. Full variable domain (outside the CDR3, taken from reference TRBV29-1 and TRBJ1-3): SAVISQKPSRDICQRGTSLTIQCQVDSQVTMMFWYRQQPGQSLTLIATANQGSEATYESGFVIDKFPISRPNLTFSTLTVSNMSPEDSSIYLCSVWADSGNTIYFGEGSWLTVV.

CDR3 bases: TGTGCCAGCAGCTTAGCGCGAGCGGGGGGGCGCCACGAGCAGTACTTC. It translates to CASSLARAGGRHEQYF. The chain joins TRBV7-6 to TRBJ2-7; TRBD2 matches at 10 bases. V lost 0 bases and J lost 5; bases outside the gene matches: 7. CDR3 length: 16 amino acids. Germline values: CDR1 SGHVS, CDR2 FNYEAQ.

This clone came up once. This sequence joins TRBV6-6 and TRBJ2-7; TRBD2 is a possible D gene (6 bases). The CDR3 contains 15 residues. Deletions cut 4 bases from V and 2 bases from J, with 15 bases between. Germline V lookup: CDR1 MNHNY, CDR2 SVGAGI (reference sequence). In nucleotides, the CDR3 is TGTGCCAGCAGTTTACCCGGGACTCAGACCTACGAGCAGTACTTC. It translates to CASSLPGTQTYEQYF.

The rearrangement joins TRBV2 to TRBJ2-1; D unresolved. Germline V lookup: CDR1 SNHLY, CDR2 FYNNEI. The V end lost 6 bases, the J end lost 9 bases, and 9 bases lay between the germline ends. The length of the CDR3 is 11 residues. The CDR3 spells CASSVPGEQFF. In DNA, the CDR3 is TGTGCCAGCAGCGTCCCGGGTGAGCAGTTCTTC.

The gene calls are TRBV5-6 and TRBJ2-5; 7 bases are a match to TRBD2. Looked up from germline, CDR1 is SGHDT and CDR2 is YYEEEE. The J segment lost 1 base and the V segment lost 2 bases, leaving 8 bases of the junction unmatched. This CDR3 region has 16 residues. The CDR3 DNA reads as TGTGCCAGCAGCTTCCTAGGGGAGGGGACCCAAGAGACCCAGTACTTC. This translates into CASSFLGEGTQETQYF. The full variable domain, rest sourced from reference TRBV5-6 and TRBJ2-5, is DAGVTQSPTHLIKTRGQQVTLRCSPKSGHDTVSWYQQALGQGPQFIFQYYEEEERQRGNFPDRFSGHQFPNYSSELNVNALLLGDSALYLCASSFLGEGTQETQYFGPGTRLLVL.

J is TRBJ2-3 and V is TRBV19, with D perhaps TRBD2 (6 bases). The V and J ends lost 9 bases and 2 bases respectively, with 15 bases between them. The CDR3 covers 14 residues. The germline CDR1 and CDR2 sequences are LNHDA and SQIVND (reference sequence). CDR3 region: CASGSGLPTDTQYF. The CDR3 region has the DNA TGTGCCAGCGGATCGGGACTCCCCACAGATACGCAGTATTTT.

This clone appeared a few times. The chain combines TRBV5-1 with TRBJ1-1; no reliable D call. This CDR3 contains 15 residues. Trimming pared 3 bases from V and 1 base from J, leaving 13 bases between. Germline-derived CDR1 and CDR2 are SGHRS and YFSETQ. CDR3 in amino acids: CASSWGPAANTEAFF. In DNA form, the CDR3 reads TGCGCCAGCAGCTGGGGTCCAGCGGCGAACACTGAAGCTTTCTTT.

The chain is built from TRBV2 and TRBJ2-7, with 7 bases fitting TRBD1. The CDR3 has 13 residues. J was trimmed by 7 bases and V by 7 bases; bases with no gene match: 10. The germline gives CDR1 SNHLY, CDR2 FYNNEI. In DNA form, the CDR3 reads TGTGCCAGCACGAGGACAGGTTCGGGGGAGCAGTACTTC. It encodes CASTRTGSGEQYF.

The chain couples TRBV29-1 to TRBJ2-5, with D possibly TRBD1 on 5 matching bases. Germline CDR1 SQVTM, CDR2 ANQGSEA. The CDR3 has 11 residues. V was pared by 6 bases and J by 2 bases, with 7 bases between. CDR3 sequence: CSVGQQETQYF. CDR3 DNA: TGCAGCGTGGGGCAGCAAGAGACCCAGTACTTC.

Note on this clone: The conserved closing phenylalanine or tryptophan is absent in this CDR3, likely reflecting a read error. This chain uses TRBV5-6 with TRBJ1-1; D remains ambiguous. The V gene lost 3 bases and the J gene lost 1 base, with 4 bases spanning the gap. This CDR3 is built from 12 residues. The germline gives CDR1 SGHDT, CDR2 YYEEEE. The CDR3 protein is CASSYGNTEAFS. Written as DNA, the CDR3 is TGTGCCAGCAGCTACGGGAACACTGAAGCTTTCTCT.

The genes are TRBV6-6 and TRBJ2-7, with D tentatively TRBD1 or TRBD2 (5 bases each). This CDR3 is 13 amino acids long. Germline V gene data show CDR1 as MNHNY and CDR2 as SVGAGI (reference sequence). Trimming stripped 10 bases from V and 0 bases from J, with 13 bases between. The CDR3 DNA sequence: TGTGCCACCTCTAACGGGGCCTCCTACGAGCAGTACTTC. This gives the protein CATSNGASYEQYF.

The genes are TRBV30 and TRBJ1-2; 7 nucleotides agree with TRBD1. V lost 1 base and J lost 7; bases outside the gene matches: 9. The germline CDR1 and CDR2 sequences are GTSNPN and SVGIG (reference sequence). This CDR3 region has 14 residues. In DNA form, the CDR3 reads TGTGCCTGGAGTGGAAACAGGGGCTTTGGTGGCTACACCTTC. It is translated as CAWSGNRGFGGYTF.

This clone was detected only a few times. The V gene is TRBV27, the J gene TRBJ2-5; D gene unclear. Germline CDR1 and CDR2: MNHEY and SMNVEV (reference sequence). This CDR3 is 15 amino acids long. Trimming removed 4 bases from V and 5 bases from J, with 17 bases in between. CDR3 sequence: CASSSSTGIPETQYF. In DNA, the CDR3 is TGTGCCAGCAGTTCCTCGACCGGAATACCGGAGACCCAGTACTTC.

The genes are TRBV27 and TRBJ1-1, with D tentatively TRBD1 (6 bases). Germline CDR1 and CDR2: MNHEY and SMNVEV (reference sequence). The CDR3 length is 14 residues. V was pared by 3 bases and J by 4 bases, with 12 bases between. CDR3 sequence reads: CASSFSGTPTEAFF. The CDR3 nucleotides are TGTGCCAGCAGTTTCTCCGGGACACCCACTGAAGCTTTCTTT.

The V and J genes are TRBV30 and TRBJ2-3; 11 bases line up with TRBD2. V gave up 5 bases and J gave up 11 bases; unmatched junction bases: 6. The CDR3 loop spans 12 amino acids. Germline CDR1 is GTSNPN and CDR2 is SVGIG (reference sequence). CDR3 DNA: TGTGCCTGGGGACTAGCGGGTACTTTGCAGTATTTT. Its protein product is CAWGLAGTLQYF. Full variable domain (rest looked up from reference TRBV30 and TRBJ2-3): SQTIHQWPATLVQPVGSPLSLECTVEGTSNPNLYWYRQAAGRGLQLLFYSVGIGQISSEVPQNLSASRPQDRQFILSSKKLLLSDSGFYLCAWGLAGTLQYFGPGTRLTVL.